These T cell receptor beta chains were read from a single sample in a study of neoadjuvant nivolumab and ipilimumab in lung cancer. The method was immunoSEQ multiplex PCR; TCRdb's version includes in-frame clones alone and lacks a portion of them. The sample comprises 7,500 to 10,000 clones, roughly 80% of which are singletons, and approximately 7.1% rests with the top ten. The starting material was adjacent normal lung tissue, obtained after neoadjuvant nivolumab, alone or with ipilimumab, at or shortly before surgery. These TCRs come from an adult with non-small cell lung cancer. Each CDR3 is given with its conserved first and last residue. Fields, in order: J gene, V gene, CDR3 protein.

>TRBJ2-3|TRBV4-2
CASSQDRLAGGLTSTDTQYF
>TRBJ1-5|TRBV10-3
CAISESMAGDYQPQHF
>TRBJ2-5|TRBV2
CASTGTSGEVETQYF
>TRBJ1-6|TRBV10-3
CAISEDPGGYNSPLHF
>TRBJ2-5|TRBV6-1
CASSRMGQETQYF
>TRBJ2-1|TRBV5-6
CASSSSGGSPYNEQFF
>TRBJ1-6|TRBV5-1
CASSTGGSDNSPLHF
>TRBJ2-5|TRBV18
CASSPTPGGETQYF
>TRBJ2-7|TRBV5-1
CASSPSGTSGGRYEQYF
>TRBJ1-1|TRBV27
CASSTSNTEAFF
>TRBJ2-7|TRBV6-5
CASSSYLDSYEQYF
>TRBJ1-3|TRBV10-2
CASSESAGQSSGNTIYF
>TRBJ1-2|TRBV10-2
CASSDWQSGYGYTF
>TRBJ2-7|TRBV6-5
CASSPPGLSYEQYF
>TRBJ2-7|TRBV9
CASSPDWVSYEQYF
>TRBJ2-7|TRBV18
CASSSAELEQYF
>TRBJ1-2|TRBV5-1
CASSSGAPGYTF
>TRBJ1-1|TRBV19
CASSIGIGTGEAFF
>TRBJ1-2|TRBV11-2
CASSSSRTGVYGYTF
>TRBJ1-1|TRBV2
CASSPRGRGEAFF
>TRBJ1-5|TRBV25-1
CASTPWGINQPQHF
>TRBJ1-6|TRBV14
CASSQEPGTPLHF
>TRBJ1-5|TRBV6-5
CASSPDSHSNQPQHF
>TRBJ2-7|TRBV2
CASSDQRTYEQYF
>TRBJ1-1|TRBV19
CAVQRNPWTEAFF
>TRBJ2-4|TRBV15
CATSEGLAGRAKNIQYF
>TRBJ2-7|TRBV5-4
CASRRTGSYEQYF
>TRBJ2-1|TRBV25-1
CASSDPSGGAHNEQFF
>TRBJ1-1|TRBV13
CASSLDQGRTEAFF